One sample yielded the 31 T cell receptor beta chains listed below, sequenced in a study of blood T cell repertoires in COVID-19. Sequenced by immunoSEQ multiplex PCR; TCRdb stores in-frame clones only, minus some. The sample consists of approximately 500,000 clones, roughly 85% of them appearing once. Sequenced input: peripheral blood. These TCRs come from a human donor in a cohort sampled during active COVID-19.

The chain links TRBV5-5 to TRBJ2-5; the D is unclear. Trimming took off 1 base at V and 8 bases at J, with 6 bases between the two ends. The CDR3 covers 11 residues. Germline CDR1 is SGHKS and CDR2 is YYEKEE (reference sequence). CDR3 residues: CASSLTVTQYF. CDR3 DNA sequence: TGTGCCAGCAGCTTGACGGTTACCCAGTACTTC.

The chain combines TRBV7-3 with TRBJ1-1; 7 bases match TRBD1. V lost 2 bases and J lost 14; bases outside the gene matches: 8. The germline CDR1 and CDR2 sequences are SGHTA and FQGTGA. The CDR3 runs 12 residues. The CDR3: CASSLSQGTLFF. The CDR3 DNA follows: TGTGCCAGCAGCTTATCACAGGGGACCCTGTTCTTT.

This chain connects TRBV6-2 or TRBV6-3 to TRBJ1-5; TRBD1 matches 7 bases. Unmatched junction bases numbered 6, after V lost 0 bases and J lost 1 base. The CDR3 is 17 amino acids. Germline V CDR1 and CDR2: MNHEY, SVGEGT. Here the CDR3 reads CASSYSETGFSNQPQHF. As DNA, the CDR3 is TGTGCCAGCAGTTACTCGGAGACAGGGTTCAGCAATCAGCCCCAGCATTTT.

This clone was counted a few times. The CDR3 DNA is TGTGCCAGCAGTTTTGATTCGGACGGGGCCTACGAGCAGTACTTC. Translating it yields CASSFDSDGAYEQYF. The chain recombines TRBV6-2 or TRBV6-3 with TRBJ2-7; a possible D gene is TRBD2 (5 bases). This CDR3 has 15 residues. CDR1 is MNHEY and CDR2 is SVGEGT in the germline V gene. V dropped 4 bases and J dropped 2 bases, with 15 bases sitting between them.

J is TRBJ1-1 and V is TRBV2; TRBD1 agrees at 8 bases. Germline CDR1 and CDR2: SNHLY and FYNNEI. The CDR3 is 14 residues long. Trimming at V came to 9 bases and at J to 1 base, leaving 7 bases not matched to a gene. The chain's CDR3 is CARTGAAKNTEAFF. The CDR3 DNA is TGTGCCAGGACAGGGGCTGCGAAGAACACTGAAGCTTTCTTT. The variable domain in full, with the rest retrieved from reference TRBV2 and TRBJ1-1, is EPEVTQTPSHQVTQMGQEVILRCVPISNHLYFYWYRQILGQKVEFLVSFYNNEISEKSEIFDDQFSVERPDGSNFTLKIRSTKLEDSAMYFCARTGAAKNTEAFFGQGTRLTVV.

The V and J genes are TRBV27 and TRBJ2-3, with 8 bases matching TRBD1. CDR1 and CDR2 from the germline V gene are MNHEY and SMNVEV (reference sequence). The CDR3 is 16 residues long. V dropped 6 bases and J dropped 5; count of bases not matched to a gene: 13. The CDR3 protein is CASSRRLGQVKDTQYF. DNA of the CDR3: TGTGCCAGCAGCCGAAGGTTGGGACAGGTAAAAGATACGCAGTATTTT.

This chain links TRBV19 with TRBJ2-2; a possible D gene is TRBD1 (6 bases). The germline V gene encodes CDR1 LNHDA and CDR2 SQIVND (reference sequence). Trimming stripped 2 bases from V and 0 bases from J, with 10 bases between. The CDR3 is 16 amino acids. The CDR3 DNA reads TGTGCCAGTAGTATAATCAGGGGCCCGAACACCGGGGAGCTGTTTTTT. As protein: CASSIIRGPNTGELFF.

This clone was detected only a few times. The gene calls are TRBV5-5 and TRBJ1-5; a weak D match, TRBD1 (6 bases). Per the germline V gene, CDR1 is SGHKS and CDR2 is YYEKEE (reference sequence). V lost 1 base, J lost 2 bases, and 10 bases lay in between. The CDR3 totals 15 residues. The CDR3 is CASSLTGSGNQPQHF. As DNA, the CDR3 is TGTGCCAGCAGCTTGACAGGGTCGGGCAATCAGCCCCAGCATTTT.

The V and J genes are TRBV15 and TRBJ1-5, with D uncertain. Trimming took 3 bases from V and 5 from J, leaving 11 bases between them. Germline V gene data show CDR1 as LNHNV and CDR2 as YYDKDF (reference sequence). This CDR3 has 14 residues. For the CDR3, the DNA is TGTGCCACCAGCAGCAACAGCCCTCATCAGCCCCAGCATTTT. Protein sequence: CATSSNSPHQPQHF. Together with reference TRBV15 and TRBJ1-5, the CDR3 gives the full variable domain: DAMVIQNPRYQVTQFGKPVTLSCSQTLNHNVMYWYQQKSSQAPKLLFHYYDKDFNNEADTPDNFQSRRPNTSFCFLDIRSPGLGDTAMYLCATSSNSPHQPQHFGDGTRLSIL.

This clone is a singleton in its sample. The chain combines TRBV30 with TRBJ2-1, with TRBD2 identical over 8 bases. The CDR3 is 14 amino acids. The germline gives CDR1 GTSNPN, CDR2 SVGIG (reference sequence). V gave up 3 bases and J gave up 2 bases; unmatched junction bases: 3. This chain's CDR3 is CAWRQGLAYNEQFF. The CDR3 DNA sequence: TGTGCCTGGAGACAGGGACTAGCCTACAATGAGCAGTTCTTC.

V gene TRBV28 combines with J gene TRBJ2-2; D is perhaps TRBD2 (6 bases). Germline-derived CDR1 and CDR2 are MDHEN and SYDVKM. Trimming shortened V by 4 bases and J by 3 bases, and 21 bases separated the two germline ends. The CDR3 totals 18 residues. In DNA form, the CDR3 reads TGTGCCAGCAGTTCCCCTGGCGGGGCAGACAGTTACACCGGGGAGCTGTTTTTT. Its protein is CASSSPGGADSYTGELFF.

The gene calls are TRBV28 and TRBJ1-2; 7 bases line up with TRBD1. With 2 bases clipped from V and 5 bases from J, the junction kept 5 bases outside the gene matches. The CDR3 has 14 amino acids. The germline CDR1 and CDR2 sequences are MDHEN and SYDVKM. The CDR3 DNA is TGTGCCAGCAGTTTACAGGGACAGCTTTATGGCTACACCTTC. Encoded protein: CASSLQGQLYGYTF.

The chain recombines TRBV7-6 with TRBJ2-2; D not certain. In germline, CDR1 is SGHVS, CDR2 FNYEAQ. Trimming cost V 4 bases and J 1 base, with 13 bases left between them. This CDR3 is 16 amino acids long. CDR3 sequence (DNA): TGTGCCAGCAGCTCGGAGAGGCTCCAGAACACCGGGGAGCTGTTTTTT. It codes for CASSSERLQNTGELFF.

The chain employs TRBV10-3 and TRBJ2-1; possibly TRBD1 for D (5 bases). Germline V gene sequence: CDR1 ENHRY, CDR2 SYGVKD. Trimming pared 10 bases from V and 8 bases from J, leaving 15 bases between. The CDR3 loop spans 12 amino acids. As DNA, the CDR3 is TGTGCCACGGCGGACATAGAGGATGAGCAGTTCTTC. It translates to CATADIEDEQFF.

In its sample, this clone was seen a few times. This chain joins TRBV19 and TRBJ1-1; weak D call: TRBD1 (6 bases). Trimming pared 7 bases from V and 10 bases from J, leaving 22 bases between. Germline CDR1 is LNHDA and CDR2 is SQIVND (reference sequence). The CDR3 consists of 14 residues. The DNA for the CDR3 is TGTGCCAGTACCGATGGGGGCCTTGAAATGGTAGCTTTCTTT. It codes for CASTDGGLEMVAFF.

The rearrangement uses TRBV30 and TRBJ2-6; D is unclear. With 4 bases removed from V and 0 bases from J, the gap between germline ends came to 10 bases. Germline CDR1 is GTSNPN and CDR2 is SVGIG (reference sequence). The CDR3 extends over 15 amino acids. The CDR3 DNA follows: TGTGCCTGGAATATATACTCCTCTGGGGCCAACGTCCTGACTTTC. Amino acid sequence: CAWNIYSSGANVLTF. Variable domain in full (rest from reference TRBV30 and TRBJ2-6): SQTIHQWPATLVQPVGSPLSLECTVEGTSNPNLYWYRQAAGRGLQLLFYSVGIGQISSEVPQNLSASRPQDRQFILSSKKLLLSDSGFYLCAWNIYSSGANVLTFGAGSRLTVL.

This chain uses TRBV28 with TRBJ1-1; D call uncertain. The CDR3 consists of 15 residues. CDR1 MDHEN and CDR2 SYDVKM come from the germline V gene. V was shortened by 5 bases and J by 3 bases, with 16 bases between the two germline ends. CDR3 in amino acids: CASSEGAGEYTEAFF. The CDR3 region has the DNA TGTGCCAGCAGTGAAGGCGCAGGTGAATACACTGAAGCTTTCTTT.

V is TRBV30 and J is TRBJ2-3, with no clear D. Germline V lookup: CDR1 GTSNPN, CDR2 SVGIG (reference sequence). This CDR3 has 11 residues. The V gene lost 5 bases and the J gene lost 3 bases, with 6 bases spanning the gap. The CDR3 region is CAWELTDTQYF. In DNA form, the CDR3 reads TGTGCCTGGGAATTAACAGATACGCAGTATTTT.

The table lists this clone with a count of one. The chain is built from TRBV13 and TRBJ1-1; D unclear. Germline values: CDR1 PRHDT, CDR2 FYEKMQ (reference sequence). Trimming cost V 3 bases and J 5 bases, with 10 bases left between them. The CDR3 has 13 amino acids. The chain's CDR3 is CASSFSPRTEAFF. CDR3 coding DNA: TGTGCCAGCAGCTTCTCACCGCGTACTGAAGCTTTCTTT.

V and J are TRBV24-1 and TRBJ2-5, with a weak D call TRBD1 (5 bases). This CDR3 has 13 residues. The V gene lost 9 bases and the J gene lost 0 bases, with 10 bases spanning the gap. Germline loops: CDR1 KGHDR, CDR2 SFDVKD. DNA of the CDR3: TGTGCCACCGGGGCGGATTACCAAGAGACCCAGTACTTC. Translation: CATGADYQETQYF.

The chain links TRBV6-5 to TRBJ2-7; 8 bases line up with TRBD2. CDR1 and CDR2 from the germline V gene are MNHEY and SVGAGI. Losses at the gene ends were 4 bases for V and 6 bases for J; bases not matched to a gene: 11. CDR3 length: 15 residues. CDR3 residues: CASSSPGGPGGEQYF. The CDR3 nucleotides are TGTGCCAGCAGTTCACCGGGGGGGCCGGGAGGCGAGCAGTACTTC.

The chain is built from TRBV5-4 and TRBJ2-5; TRBD1 is a possible D gene (6 bases). This CDR3 is 17 amino acids long. V lost 3 bases and J lost 3, with 21 bases in between. Germline CDR1 reads SGHNT; CDR2 reads YYREEE (reference sequence). The CDR3 sequence is CASSSAHDRSVKETQYF. DNA of the CDR3: TGTGCCAGCAGCTCTGCACATGACAGGTCGGTTAAAGAGACCCAGTACTTC.

The genes are TRBV19 and TRBJ1-2; D might be TRBD1 (6 bases). The germline V gene has CDR1 LNHDA and CDR2 SQIVND (reference sequence). The CDR3 loop spans 16 amino acids. V lost 5 bases to trimming and J lost 4 bases, with 20 bases between them. The CDR3 nucleotides are TGTGCCAGTAGTCTCACTACAGGGTATGGAGGCTATGGCTACACCTTC. Protein: CASSLTTGYGGYGYTF.

In DNA form, the CDR3 reads TGTGCCAGCGGGGGACAGGGTGTTTCTCGCGGCTACACCTTC. It yields the protein CASGGQGVSRGYTF. V and J are TRBV2 and TRBJ1-2, with 9 positions matching TRBD1. CDR1 is SNHLY, CDR2 FYNNEI, per germline. The CDR3 loop spans 14 amino acids. V was pared by 8 bases and J by 8 bases, with 12 bases of the junction left unmatched.

The rearrangement joins TRBV24-1 to TRBJ2-1; 12 nucleotides line up with TRBD2. The J segment lost 9 bases and the V segment lost 4 bases, leaving 6 bases of the junction unmatched. This CDR3 contains 15 residues. Per the germline V gene, CDR1 is KGHDR and CDR2 is SFDVKD. DNA of the CDR3: TGTGCCACCAGTGACCCCTCGACTAGCGGGAGTGAGCAGTTCTTC. Its translation is CATSDPSTSGSEQFF.

The chain recombines TRBV19 with TRBJ1-1; D is ambiguous. The CDR3 loop spans 14 amino acids. CDR1 LNHDA and CDR2 SQIVND come from the germline V gene (reference sequence). V was clipped by 7 bases and J by 5 bases, with 17 bases between them. The DNA for the CDR3 is TGTGCCAGTACCGCAGGACTGTATGAAACTGAAGCTTTCTTT. Translation gives CASTAGLYETEAFF. The full variable domain, completed using reference TRBV19 and TRBJ1-1, is DGGITQSPKYLFRKEGQNVTLSCEQNLNHDAMYWYRQDPGQGLRLIYYSQIVNDFQKGDIAEGYSVSREKKESFPLTVTSAQKNPTAFYLCASTAGLYETEAFFGQGTRLTVV.

This clone appeared once. J is TRBJ2-1 and V is TRBV14; TRBD2 matches at 9 bases. This CDR3 region has 20 residues. Losses at the gene ends were 0 bases for V and 0 bases for J; bases not matched to a gene: 12. CDR1 SGHDN and CDR2 FVKESK come from the germline V gene. Written as DNA, the CDR3 is TGTGCCAGCAGCCAAGAGCTTCGGTCGAGCGGGGGGAGCTCCTACAATGAGCAGTTCTTC. It yields the protein CASSQELRSSGGSSYNEQFF.

This sequence joins TRBV29-1 and TRBJ1-3; D unresolved. Per the germline V gene, CDR1 is SQVTM and CDR2 is ANQGSEA. The CDR3 is 14 residues long. V dropped 8 bases and J dropped 0 bases, with 14 bases sitting between them. CDR3 sequence reads: CSTDGLSSGNTIYF. The CDR3 region has the DNA TGCAGCACCGATGGACTTAGCTCTGGAAACACCATATATTTT.

In this sample, this clone turned up once. The rearrangement links TRBV19 to TRBJ2-3, with TRBD1 as a possible D gene (6 bases). The germline V gene encodes CDR1 LNHDA and CDR2 SQIVND (reference sequence). V shed 4 bases and J shed 4 bases, with 12 bases lying between them. The CDR3 contains 14 residues. This CDR3 reads CASSRNRAADTQYF. Written as DNA, the CDR3 is TGTGCCAGTAGTAGGAACAGGGCCGCAGATACGCAGTATTTT.

J is TRBJ2-3 and V is TRBV18; D might be TRBD2 (5 bases). V was cut by 3 bases and J by 0 bases, with 13 bases left in between. Germline V lookup: CDR1 KGHSH, CDR2 LQKENI. The CDR3 extends over 16 amino acids. CDR3 protein: CASSPDFRLSTDTQYF. CDR3 coding DNA: TGTGCCAGCTCACCCGACTTTCGACTAAGCACAGATACGCAGTATTTT. The complete variable domain, with remaining parts taken from reference TRBV18 and TRBJ2-3, reads NAGVMQNPRHLVRRRGQEARLRCSPMKGHSHVYWYRQLPEEGLKFMVYLQKENIIDESGMPKERFSAEFPKEGPSILRIQQVVRGDSAAYFCASSPDFRLSTDTQYFGPGTRLTVL.

The genes are TRBV4-2 and TRBJ2-3; 11 positions match TRBD2. Germline CDR1 reads LGHNA; CDR2 reads YNFKEQ. There are 16 residues in the CDR3. The J segment lost 3 bases and the V segment lost 4 bases, leaving 6 bases of the junction unmatched. The CDR3: CASSPIAGGITDTQYF. CDR3 nucleotides: TGTGCCAGCAGCCCGATAGCGGGGGGGATTACAGATACGCAGTATTTT.